This T cell receptor (beta chain) derives from a study of beta chain features in type 1 diabetes. Overall study results and limits: Fewer junction insertions and more nucleotide deletions appeared in type 1 diabetes patients.

Central memory, naive, regulatory and stem cell-like memory CD4+ cells were sorted by CD45RO/CCR7/CD25/CD127/CD95/CD27. This clone was detected a few times. Its antigen remains unknown. Germline V gives CDR1 MDHEN, CDR2 SYDVKM. The CDR3 spans 14 residues. Trimming took 2 bases from V and 3 from J, leaving 7 bases between them. The whole isolated RNA underwent reverse transcription, so sequencing captured expressed TCRB transcripts. Assay: immunoSEQ multiplex PCR; the TCRdb copy retains only in-frame clones and omits some. Among 450,000 or so clones listed, about 10% were seen once. V usage is TRBV28 and J usage is TRBJ2-2; no reliable D call. Sequenced input: naive CD4+ T cells from blood. The origin of this receptor is a woman aged 18-35 years in good health. The CDR3 region is CASSLAQYTGELFF. The CDR3 region has the DNA TGTGCCAGCAGTTTAGCACAGTACACCGGGGAGCTGTTTTTT.